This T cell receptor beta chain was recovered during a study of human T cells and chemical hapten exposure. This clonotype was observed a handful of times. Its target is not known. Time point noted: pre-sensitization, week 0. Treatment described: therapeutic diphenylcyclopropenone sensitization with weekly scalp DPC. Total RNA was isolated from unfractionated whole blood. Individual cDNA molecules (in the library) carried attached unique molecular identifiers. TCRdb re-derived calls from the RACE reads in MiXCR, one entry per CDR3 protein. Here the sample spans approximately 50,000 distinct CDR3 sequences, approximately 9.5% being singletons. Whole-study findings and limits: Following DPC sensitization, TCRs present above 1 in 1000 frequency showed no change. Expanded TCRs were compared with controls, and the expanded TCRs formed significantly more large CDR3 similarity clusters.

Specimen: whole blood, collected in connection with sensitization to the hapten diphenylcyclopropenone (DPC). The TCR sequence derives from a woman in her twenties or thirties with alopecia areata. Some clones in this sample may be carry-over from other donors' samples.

The CDR3 sequence: CASSPGGGTGELFF. The CDR3 DNA reads as TGTGCCAGCTCCCCTGGGGGGGGAACCGGGGAGCTGTTTTTT. The V call is TRBV6-2 or TRBV6-3, the J call TRBJ2-2, with 7 bases aligning to TRBD2. Per germline, CDR1 MNHEY and CDR2 SVGEGT. V was clipped by 8 bases and J by 5 bases; unmatched bases: 8. The CDR3 is 14 amino acids.